The 28 T cell receptor beta chains in this list originate from one sample, sequenced in a study of cytomegalovirus exposure and HLA in healthy donors. The PCR had 60 Vbeta and 13 Jbeta primers. Only in-frame clones appear in the TCRdb table, and some are missing; sequencing was by immunoSEQ multiplex PCR. The listing contains approximately 110,000 clones. The material sequenced was PBMCs. These receptors all come from a man aged 25-45 years in good health and CMV-seronegative.

In nucleotides, the CDR3 is TGTGCCAGTAGAAGTCAGGGGGCGGCTGGAAACACCATATATTTT. Residues: CASRSQGAAGNTIYF. The V gene is TRBV19, the J gene TRBJ1-3; TRBD1 agrees at 8 bases. Trimming removed 6 bases from V and 2 bases from J; junction bases left unmatched: 6. CDR1 LNHDA and CDR2 SQIVND come from the germline V gene (reference sequence). CDR3 length equals 15 residues.

CDR3 loop: CASSPGSNQPQHF. CDR3 DNA: TGTGCCAGCAGTCCGGGGAGCAATCAGCCCCAGCATTTT. The chain links TRBV6-4 to TRBJ1-5; D not resolved. Per the germline V gene, CDR1 is MRHNA and CDR2 is SNTAGT. The CDR3 consists of 13 residues. V gave up 5 bases and J gave up 1 base, with 6 bases separating them.

V gene TRBV4-2 combines with J gene TRBJ2-2; 9 bases are a match to TRBD2. The CDR3 runs 18 residues. Germline lookup yields CDR1 LGHNA and CDR2 YNFKEQ. V shed 3 bases, J shed 5 bases, and the junction held 13 bases outside the gene matches. CDR3 in DNA: TGTGCCAGCAGCCAGAAAGGGGCGAGCGGGGGGCATACCGGGGAGCTGTTTTTT. This gives the protein CASSQKGASGGHTGELFF.

The chain has TRBV5-6 and TRBJ2-3, with TRBD2 matching over 12 bases. The germline CDR1 and CDR2 sequences are SGHDT and YYEEEE. The CDR3 has 16 amino acids. The V segment lost 3 bases and the J segment 6 bases; nucleotides outside the gene matches: 8. The CDR3 sequence is CASSSLAGGKVDTQYF. As DNA, the CDR3 is TGTGCCAGCAGCTCTCTAGCGGGGGGGAAAGTGGATACGCAGTATTTT.

The J gene is TRBJ2-5, the V gene TRBV1; the D call TRBD2 from the table was never checked on the DNA. TRBV1 is deemed a pseudogene. This CDR3 is built from 15 residues. The CDR3 bases are TGCACCAGCAGAGGACTAGCGGGGGACCAAGAGACCCAGTACTTC. It specifies CTSRGLAGDQETQYF.

The chain uses TRBV19 and TRBJ1-3; no definite D call. V was shortened by 9 bases and J by 0 bases, with 15 bases between the two germline ends. The CDR3 extends over 15 amino acids. Germline CDR1 reads LNHDA; CDR2 reads SQIVND (reference sequence). Here the CDR3 reads CASTALRASGNTIYF. The DNA of the CDR3 is TGTGCCAGCACTGCCTTGAGGGCCTCTGGAAACACCATATATTTT. The full variable domain, rest sourced from reference TRBV19 and TRBJ1-3, is DGGITQSPKYLFRKEGQNVTLSCEQNLNHDAMYWYRQDPGQGLRLIYYSQIVNDFQKGDIAEGYSVSREKKESFPLTVTSAQKNPTAFYLCASTALRASGNTIYFGEGSWLTVV.

The CDR3 reads CASSLGQYEQYF. DNA for the CDR3: TGTGCCAGCAGCTTGGGACAGTACGAGCAGTACTTC. The J gene is TRBJ2-7, the V gene TRBV11-1; TRBD1 matches at 7 bases. V lost 3 bases to trimming and J lost 4 bases; unmatched junction nucleotides: 0. Germline loops: CDR1 SGHAT, CDR2 FQDESV (reference sequence). The CDR3 consists of 12 residues.

The V and J genes are TRBV18 and TRBJ2-7, with 8 bases identical to TRBD1. This CDR3 region has 13 residues. Germline values: CDR1 KGHSH, CDR2 LQKENI. The ends lost 3 bases at V and 6 bases at J; junction bases unmatched: 4. As DNA, the CDR3 is TGTGCCAGCTCACCGTCGGACAGGGCCGAGCAGTACTTC. Translating it yields CASSPSDRAEQYF.

This chain links TRBV11-3 with TRBJ2-2; 9 nucleotides line up with TRBD1. Germline V gene data show CDR1 as SGHNT and CDR2 as YENEEA. The ends lost 4 bases at V and 6 bases at J; junction bases unmatched: 9. The CDR3 runs to 16 residues. The CDR3 is CASSSSGTGLAGELFF. In nucleotides, the CDR3 is TGTGCCAGCAGCTCTTCCGGGACAGGGTTGGCCGGGGAGCTGTTTTTT.

The chain employs TRBV23-1 and TRBJ2-7, with D possibly being TRBD2 (5 bases). TRBV23-1 is recorded as an ORF, its role being uncertain. V was pared by 3 bases and J by 4 bases, with 25 bases between. The CDR3 contains 18 residues. The CDR3 loop reads CASSHQIPGTDAYYEQYF. In DNA, the CDR3 is TGCGCCAGCAGTCACCAAATACCGGGAACGGATGCCTATTACGAGCAGTACTTC.

V usage is TRBV29-1 and J usage is TRBJ2-3; D may be TRBD1 (6 bases). This CDR3 is built from 13 residues. Between the trimmed V and J ends, which lost 6 bases and 0 bases, there was a span of 10 bases. The germline V gene has CDR1 SQVTM and CDR2 ANQGSEA. This CDR3 is CSVARGSTDTQYF. The CDR3 DNA is TGCAGCGTGGCTAGGGGGAGCACAGATACGCAGTATTTT.

CDR3 sequence reads: CATSTGGGWDTIYF. As DNA, the CDR3 is TGTGCCACCTCCACAGGGGGTGGATGGGACACCATATATTTT. The genes are TRBV5-4 and TRBJ1-3; 8 nucleotides line up with TRBD1. J was trimmed by 8 bases and V by 9 bases; bases with no gene match: 13. Germline V gene sequence: CDR1 SGHNT, CDR2 YYREEE (reference sequence). The CDR3 is 14 residues long.

The rearrangement links TRBV15 to TRBJ2-3; 11 bases align to TRBD2. V was clipped by 5 bases and J by 2 bases; unmatched bases: 3. The germline CDR1 and CDR2 sequences are LNHNV and YYDKDF (reference sequence). CDR3 size: 15 residues. The CDR3 DNA reads TGTGCCACCAGCCCTAGCGGGGGGCCCACAGATACGCAGTATTTT. Its protein is CATSPSGGPTDTQYF.

The chain carries TRBV6-5 and TRBJ1-1; 8 nucleotides align to TRBD1. The CDR3 has 14 residues. V was clipped by 5 bases and J by 5 bases; unmatched bases: 7. The germline CDR1 and CDR2 sequences are MNHEY and SVGAGI. Written as DNA, the CDR3 is TGTGCCAGCAGTGATCGACAGGGGAAGACTGAAGCTTTCTTT. Translation: CASSDRQGKTEAFF.

The chain has TRBV11-2 and TRBJ2-3; 10 bases align to TRBD2. Germline lookup yields CDR1 SGHAT and CDR2 FQNNGV. Trimming at V came to 0 bases and at J to 6 bases, leaving 6 bases not matched to a gene. CDR3 length: 16 amino acids. The CDR3 reads CASSLEVLAGADTQYF. CDR3 DNA: TGTGCCAGCAGCTTAGAGGTCCTAGCGGGGGCGGATACGCAGTATTTT.

The chain joins TRBV5-6 to TRBJ2-7; D might be TRBD2 (6 bases). CDR1 is SGHDT and CDR2 is YYEEEE in the germline V gene. V gave up 4 bases and J gave up 2 bases, with 22 bases separating them. This CDR3 comprises 17 residues. This chain's CDR3 is CASSLNPRGDGTYEQYF. CDR3 sequence (DNA): TGTGCCAGCAGCCTAAACCCCCGCGGGGACGGTACCTACGAGCAGTACTTC.

The genes are TRBV7-9 and TRBJ2-5, with D unclear. Per the germline V gene, CDR1 is SEHNR and CDR2 is FQNEAQ (reference sequence). V was clipped by 1 base and J by 1 base, with 10 bases between them. This CDR3 has 15 residues. The CDR3 protein is CASSLGDTPQETQYF. CDR3 coding DNA: TGTGCCAGCAGCTTAGGAGACACCCCCCAAGAGACCCAGTACTTC.

The chain combines TRBV10-3 with TRBJ2-3, with D possibly being TRBD2 (7 bases). The germline V gene has CDR1 ENHRY and CDR2 SYGVKD. Trimming removed 3 bases at V and 5 bases at J, with 12 bases between. CDR3 length: 14 residues. The CDR3 sequence: CAISDGGGQDTQYF. CDR3 DNA sequence: TGTGCCATCAGTGACGGCGGGGGCCAAGATACGCAGTATTTT.

The rearrangement joins TRBV4-1 to TRBJ2-2, with 11 bases aligning to TRBD1. Germline-derived CDR1 and CDR2 are MGHRA and YSYEKL. The length of the CDR3 is 17 residues. Trimming at V came to 3 bases and at J to 5 bases, leaving 8 bases not matched to a gene. The CDR3 protein is CASSHLSGTGGTGELFF. CDR3 DNA: TGCGCCAGCAGCCATCTTTCCGGGACAGGGGGGACCGGGGAGCTGTTTTTT.

The chain couples TRBV5-1 to TRBJ2-1, with TRBD2 matching over 10 bases. Germline V lookup: CDR1 SGHRS, CDR2 YFSETQ. The CDR3 is 14 residues long. With 2 bases clipped from V and 7 bases from J, the junction kept 3 bases outside the gene matches. CDR3 protein: CASSLAGGDNEQFF. CDR3 coding DNA: TGCGCCAGCAGCTTAGCGGGGGGGGATAATGAGCAGTTCTTC.

This chain joins TRBV20-1 and TRBJ1-2; D not certain. The V gene lost 5 bases and the J gene lost 1 base, with 5 bases spanning the gap. The CDR3 covers 11 residues. Germline V gives CDR1 DFQATT, CDR2 SNEGSKA (reference sequence). The CDR3 DNA sequence: TGCAGTGCTCCCTTTAACTATGGCTACACCTTC. The encoded protein is CSAPFNYGYTF.

This chain connects TRBV7-2 to TRBJ2-5; tentative D call: TRBD2 (7 bases). The germline gives CDR1 SGHTA, CDR2 FQGNSA. The V end was cut by 0 bases, the J end by 2 bases, with 10 bases between. The CDR3 sequence is 15 residues long. CDR3 in DNA: TGTGCCAGCAGCTTAGCGGGGGGGCGGCAAGAGACCCAGTACTTC. It encodes CASSLAGGRQETQYF. Full variable domain (missing parts from reference TRBV7-2 and TRBJ2-5): GAGVSQSPSNKVTEKGKDVELRCDPISGHTALYWYRQSLGQGLEFLIYFQGNSAPDKSGLPSDRFSAERTGGSVSTLTIQRTQQEDSAVYLCASSLAGGRQETQYFGPGTRLLVL.

The CDR3 DNA sequence: TGTGCCAGCAGCTTACTCTCCGAGGGCGAGCAGTACTTC. Its translation is CASSLLSEGEQYF. The chain recombines TRBV7-9 with TRBJ2-7; D possibly corresponds to TRBD2 (5 bases). Germline lookup yields CDR1 SEHNR and CDR2 FQNEAQ (reference sequence). The CDR3 covers 13 residues. V was cut by 2 bases and J by 6 bases, with 11 bases left in between.

The chain carries TRBV7-9 and TRBJ1-4; 9 positions agree with TRBD1. The CDR3 has 14 residues. After removal of 5 bases from V and 6 bases from J, the junction contained 4 bases not matched to a gene. Germline-derived CDR1 and CDR2 are SEHNR and FQNEAQ (reference sequence). The CDR3 here is CASSPDRGDEKLFF. CDR3 nucleotides: TGTGCCAGCAGCCCCGACAGGGGGGATGAAAAACTGTTTTTT.

The gene calls are TRBV9 and TRBJ1-4; D possibly corresponds to TRBD1 (5 bases). Trimming shortened V by 0 bases and J by 7 bases, and 16 bases separated the two germline ends. The germline V gene encodes CDR1 SGDLS and CDR2 YYNGEE. The CDR3 covers 16 residues. CDR3 protein: CASSVAGRGFGEKLFF. DNA for the CDR3: TGTGCCAGCAGCGTAGCTGGGAGGGGTTTCGGTGAAAAACTGTTTTTT.

V gene TRBV10-3 combines with J gene TRBJ2-7; D may be TRBD2 (7 bases). The CDR3 has 17 amino acids. The V gene lost 10 bases and the J gene lost 0 bases, with 25 bases spanning the gap. CDR1 is ENHRY, CDR2 SYGVKD, per germline. CDR3 protein: CATLPRGGATASYEQYF. The CDR3 DNA reads as TGTGCCACCCTACCCCGAGGGGGGGCGACTGCCTCCTACGAGCAGTACTTC.

V is TRBV7-6 and J is TRBJ2-5; 8 nucleotides align to TRBD2. J lost 5 bases, V lost 5 bases, and 10 bases had no gene match. Germline CDR1 is SGHVS and CDR2 is FNYEAQ. This CDR3 is 15 amino acids long. CDR3 in DNA: TGTGCCAGCAGCCCTCGACCCGGGAGGGGGGAGACCCAGTACTTC. Amino acid sequence: CASSPRPGRGETQYF.

This chain connects TRBV7-9 to TRBJ1-2; perhaps TRBD1 as D (5 bases). V was shortened by 6 bases and J by 8 bases, with 16 bases between the two germline ends. Germline V gene lookup returns CDR1 SEHNR and CDR2 FQNEAQ (reference sequence). The CDR3 is 13 residues long. The CDR3 sequence: CASRGAGEEGYTF. The CDR3 DNA is TGTGCCAGCAGAGGTGCGGGGGAAGAGGGCTACACCTTC.